This T cell receptor (beta chain) was sequenced in a study of T cell repertoires in cytomegalovirus infection. As for the study in general: Indications of both CMV infection and matching HLA type were provided by public TCR beta signatures.

The germline gives CDR1 DFQATT, CDR2 SNEGSKA (reference sequence). V was clipped by 6 bases and J by 1 base; unmatched bases: 5. The CDR3 totals 14 residues. Overall study findings and caveats: HLA-C-restricted, CMV-specific TCR beta clonotypes were dominant ex vivo. The study identified carriers of CMV plus the relevant HLA from cumulative public TCR beta family frequency.

Concerning this clonotype: Its specificity is unknown.

TCRdb itself ran the reads through MiXCR, one entry per CDR3 protein. The data hold approximately 200,000 distinct CDR3 sequences, with 28% observed a single time. V is TRBV20-1 and J is TRBJ2-3, with 9 positions matching TRBD2. This receptor was taken from a human donor in good health (CMV status not recorded). Some clones in this sample may be carry-over from other donors' samples. Source material: PBMCs. The CDR3, as DNA: TGCAGTGCCATCTCTAGCGGGGGCACAGATACGCAGTATTTT. This gives the protein CSAISSGGTDTQYF.